This TCR beta chain was sequenced during a study of T cell repertoires in cytomegalovirus infection (dated by TCRdb to the late 2010s). Study-wide context: Peptide stimulations targeted recently identified HLA-C-restricted CMV epitopes, whose presentation resists viral immunomodulation, together with well-studied HLA-B-restricted epitopes. Donor HLA type was relevant to the analysis, as public TCR beta signatures indicated carriage of CMV infection together with the matching HLA type.

The treatment or condition label corresponds to: in vitro stimulation with specific CMV peptide epitopes to enrich CMV-specific T cells. Overall study results and their limits: In both this cohort and an independent cohort of some 380 donors, the cumulative frequency of public TCR beta family members distinguished carriers of CMV infection plus the relevant HLA type. The ex vivo response was dominated by HLA-C-restricted CMV-specific TCR beta clonotypes, and the single most frequent clonotype in two of eight donors was supplied by these HLA-C-restricted clonotypes.

Trimming takes 5 bases from V and 2 bases from J, and the germline ends sit 19 bases apart. Per the germline V gene (reference sequence), SEHNR is the CDR1 and FQNEAQ is the CDR2. The CDR3 measures 16 amino acids from cysteine to phenylalanine. This entry keeps only the CDR3 DNA: 48 bases, framed from base 1. The instrument given in TCRdb is Illumina HiSeq 1500. Using fastp trimming at Q25 and MiXCR clonotype assembly, TCRdb reanalyzed the public sequencing data and kept in-frame beta chains. Rows with a matching CDR3 protein are joined into one entry that keeps the most common DNA and genes. For this sample the table gives hundreds of thousands of distinct CDR3 sequences, of which around 30% were detected only once. Roughly 18% of the sample comes from the top ten. On this clonotype: Its recognized antigen is unknown. Base-call qualities are not available, and no considerably larger clone is one nucleotide away.

This material consisted of cultured PBMCs, taken from culture after CMV antigen stimulation. This receptor was taken from a human donor in good health (CMV status not recorded). Some clones in this sample may be carry-over from other donors' samples. The chain links TRBV7-9 with TRBJ2-7; matching of 6 bases hints at TRBD2 as the D gene. The CDR3: CASSPSESGPTYEQYF. The sequenced DNA is TGTGCCAGCAGCCCTTCGGAAAGCGGGCCCACCTACGAGCAGTACTTC.